This T cell receptor (beta chain) was sequenced for a study of T cell responses to AZD1222 COVID-19 vaccine. Measured with immunoSEQ multiplex PCR; TCRdb has only the in-frame clones, and not every one. This table has about 67,000 clones, around four fifths appearing once. The sample consisted of peripheral blood, taken on day 0 of AZD1222 vaccination. The sequence came from an adult in good health.

The CDR3 DNA reads as TGTGCCAGCAGCGCCGGGACAGGAGGTGGCAATGAGCAGTTCTTC. Translating gives CASSAGTGGGNEQFF. The V gene is TRBV9, the J gene TRBJ2-1, with 8 bases that match TRBD1. There are 15 residues in the CDR3. The germline CDR1 and CDR2 sequences are SGDLS and YYNGEE. The ends lost 3 bases at V and 6 bases at J; junction bases unmatched: 8.